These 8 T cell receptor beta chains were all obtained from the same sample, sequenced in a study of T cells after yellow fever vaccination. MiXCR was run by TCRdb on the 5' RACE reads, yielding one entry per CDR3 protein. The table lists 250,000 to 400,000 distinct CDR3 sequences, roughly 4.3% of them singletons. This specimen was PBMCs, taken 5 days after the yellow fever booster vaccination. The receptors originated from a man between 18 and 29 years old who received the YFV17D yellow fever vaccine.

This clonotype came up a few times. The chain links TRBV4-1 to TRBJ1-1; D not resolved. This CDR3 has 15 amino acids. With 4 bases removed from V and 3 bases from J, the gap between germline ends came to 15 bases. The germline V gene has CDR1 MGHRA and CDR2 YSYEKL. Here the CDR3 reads CASSLRARSYTEAFF. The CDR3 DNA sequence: TGCGCCAGCAGCCTAAGGGCGAGGAGTTACACTGAAGCTTTCTTT.

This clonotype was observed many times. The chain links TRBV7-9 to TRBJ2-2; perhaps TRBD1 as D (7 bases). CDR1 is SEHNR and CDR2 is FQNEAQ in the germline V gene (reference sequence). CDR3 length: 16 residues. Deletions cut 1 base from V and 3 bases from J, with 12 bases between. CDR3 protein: CASSLGDRDYTGELFF. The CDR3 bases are TGTGCCAGCAGCTTAGGCGACAGGGACTACACCGGGGAGCTGTTTTTT.

For the CDR3, the DNA is TGTGCCAGCAGGTCCGCCGACCGGGGGGGGGAGACCCAGTACTTC. It is translated as CASRSADRGGETQYF. This chain connects TRBV5-6 to TRBJ2-5; 8 nucleotides line up with TRBD2. CDR1 SGHDT and CDR2 YYEEEE come from the germline V gene. This CDR3 comprises 15 residues. Trimming cost V 5 bases and J 5 bases; bases outside gene matches: 11.

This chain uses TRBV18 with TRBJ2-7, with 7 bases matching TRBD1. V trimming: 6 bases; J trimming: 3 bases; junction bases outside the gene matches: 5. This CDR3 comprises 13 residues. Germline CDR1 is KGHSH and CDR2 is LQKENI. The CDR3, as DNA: TGTGCCAGCTCTCTGACAGGGCGCTACGAGCAGTACTTC. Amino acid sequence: CASSLTGRYEQYF.

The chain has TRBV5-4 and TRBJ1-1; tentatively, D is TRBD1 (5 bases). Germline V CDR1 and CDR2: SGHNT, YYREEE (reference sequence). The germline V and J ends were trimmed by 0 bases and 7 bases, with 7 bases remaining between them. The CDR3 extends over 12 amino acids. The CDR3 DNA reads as TGTGCCAGCAGCTTGGTGGGGGTTGAAGCTTTCTTT. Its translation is CASSLVGVEAFF.

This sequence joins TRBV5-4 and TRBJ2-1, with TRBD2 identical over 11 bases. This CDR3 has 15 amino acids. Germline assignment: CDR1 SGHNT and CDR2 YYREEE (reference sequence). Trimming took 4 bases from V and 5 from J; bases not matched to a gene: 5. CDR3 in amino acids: CASSRGTSGDNEQFF. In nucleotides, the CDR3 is TGTGCCAGCAGCCGTGGGACTAGCGGAGACAATGAGCAGTTCTTC.

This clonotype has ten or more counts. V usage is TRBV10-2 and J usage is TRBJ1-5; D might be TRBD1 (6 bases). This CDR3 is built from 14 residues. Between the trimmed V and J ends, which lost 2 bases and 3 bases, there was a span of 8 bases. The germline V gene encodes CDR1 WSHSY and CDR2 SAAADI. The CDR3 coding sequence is TGCGCCAGCAGTGAGGGGGGGCTCAATCAGCCCCAGCATTTT. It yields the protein CASSEGGLNQPQHF.

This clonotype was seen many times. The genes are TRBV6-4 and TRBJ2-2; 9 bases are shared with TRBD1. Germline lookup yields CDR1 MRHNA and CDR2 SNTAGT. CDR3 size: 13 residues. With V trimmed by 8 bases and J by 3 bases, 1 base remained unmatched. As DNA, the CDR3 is TGTGCCAGCCGGGACAGGGACACCGGGGAGCTGTTTTTT. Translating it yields CASRDRDTGELFF.